This T cell receptor beta chain was sequenced during a study of cytomegalovirus exposure and HLA in healthy donors. Study-wide points: Generally TCR sequences proved uncommon, though certain public TCRs appeared in numerous donors. For cytomegalovirus status, the classifier reportedly gave diagnoses with high specificity and sensitivity. The finding came from a later analysis; first-cohort TCR clusters tended to co-occur in the 110 or so validation repertoires.

Remarks on this clone: The antigen is unknown.

This CDR3 contains 14 residues. V was trimmed by 4 bases and J by 5 bases, leaving 15 bases between them. The germline V gene has CDR1 SGDLS and CDR2 YYNGEE. Assay used: immunoSEQ multiplex PCR; TCRdb lists only in-frame clones, some missing. The data hold about 82,000 clones, with about 95% observed a single time. The genes are TRBV9 and TRBJ2-5; D is possibly TRBD2 (6 bases). The sample was PBMCs. This clonotype was obtained from a woman younger than 30 in good health and CMV-seronegative. The CDR3 DNA is TGTGCCAGCAGCCCCCCCGGGGCGGGGGAGACCCAGTACTTC. Protein: CASSPPGAGETQYF.